This T cell receptor beta chain was obtained from a study of spatial heterogeneity in lung cancer. Stated time point: sample taken at primary tumor resection. No cell sorting; template was whole RNA from tumor, lung tissue or PBMC. This clonotype occurred many times. Its antigen is unknown. Trimming cost V 0 bases and J 6 bases, with 11 bases left between them. The length of the CDR3 is 14 residues. Germline assignment: CDR1 LGHNA and CDR2 YSLEER. TCRdb reanalysed the 5' RACE reads using MiXCR and keeps one entry per CDR3 protein. The data show 25,000 or so distinct CDR3 sequences, with more than 10% seen just once and around 23% held by the top ten. General observations from the study: The study found ubiquitous expanded tumor TCRs in blood more at resection than follow-up.

The source is a female donor with early-stage non-small cell lung cancer. The sequencing here drew on PBMCs, taken at surgery. The chain recombines TRBV4-3 with TRBJ1-1; D gene uncertain. In DNA, the CDR3 is TGCGCCAGCAGCCAAGACACGAGTAGGGCTGAAGCTTTCTTT. As protein: CASSQDTSRAEAFF.